Below, 8 T cell receptor beta chains from the same sample are listed, as sequenced in a study of cytomegalovirus exposure and HLA in healthy donors. Primers included in the PCR were 60 Vbeta and 13 Jbeta primers. The assay was immunoSEQ multiplex PCR, and TCRdb's table has in-frame clones only and misses some. The profile shows 150,000 to 200,000 clones, about 80% of them singletons. The material sequenced was PBMCs. Every receptor here comes from a woman in her forties or fifties in good health and CMV-seronegative.

V gene TRBV29-1 combines with J gene TRBJ1-1, with D hard to call. Per germline, CDR1 SQVTM and CDR2 ANQGSEA. This CDR3 region has 12 residues. Trimming shortened V by 8 bases and J by 4 bases, and 14 bases separated the two germline ends. The CDR3 protein is CSSGKPGTEAFF. The CDR3 bases are TGCAGCTCCGGGAAGCCGGGCACTGAAGCTTTCTTT.

The chain carries TRBV10-3 and TRBJ1-1; tentative D call: TRBD1 (6 bases). V shed 8 bases and J shed 1 base, with 8 bases lying between them. The CDR3 consists of 12 residues. Germline assignment: CDR1 ENHRY and CDR2 SYGVKD. The CDR3 reads CAIGDTNTEAFF. The CDR3 DNA is TGTGCCATCGGGGACACGAACACTGAAGCTTTCTTT.

The J gene is TRBJ2-1, the V gene TRBV5-1; 12 bases line up with TRBD2. Germline V gene lookup returns CDR1 SGHRS and CDR2 YFSETQ. The trim removed 5 bases at V and 7 bases at J, leaving 7 bases unmatched. The CDR3 has 15 residues. The CDR3 coding sequence is TGCGCCAGCAGGGTGACTAGCGGGGGAGTGAATGAGCAGTTCTTC. Protein product: CASRVTSGGVNEQFF.

This chain uses TRBV7-9 with TRBJ2-4, with 11 positions matching TRBD1. Germline V gene data show CDR1 as SEHNR and CDR2 as FQNEAQ (reference sequence). The CDR3 totals 16 residues. V dropped 1 base and J dropped 5; count of bases not matched to a gene: 4. CDR3 in DNA: TGTGCCAGCAGCTTAGGAAGGACAGGGGGCCAAAACATTCAGTACTTC. This gives the protein CASSLGRTGGQNIQYF.

This chain uses TRBV4-3 with TRBJ1-2; D possibly corresponds to TRBD1 (6 bases). CDR3 length: 15 amino acids. From germline, CDR1 is LGHNA and CDR2 YSLEER. The V end lost 4 bases, the J end lost 7 bases, and 19 bases lay between the germline ends. CDR3 amino acids: CASSLRLAGATGYTF. As DNA, the CDR3 is TGCGCCAGCAGCCTACGTTTGGCAGGGGCAACTGGCTACACCTTC.

The J gene is TRBJ2-3, the V gene TRBV19; TRBD1 aligns across 8 bases. Germline V lookup: CDR1 LNHDA, CDR2 SQIVND (reference sequence). This CDR3 has 14 residues. Trimming removed 10 bases from V and 0 bases from J; junction bases left unmatched: 6. CDR3 residues: CATTGDPSTDTQYF. In nucleotides, the CDR3 is TGTGCCACGACAGGGGACCCTAGCACAGATACGCAGTATTTT.

This sequence joins TRBV7-6 and TRBJ2-1; TRBD1 is a possible D gene (6 bases). The CDR3 extends over 16 amino acids. The germline V gene encodes CDR1 SGHVS and CDR2 FNYEAQ. V was pared by 5 bases and J by 0 bases, with 14 bases between. CDR3 in amino acids: CASSPLQGVSYNEQFF. DNA of the CDR3: TGTGCCAGCAGCCCCCTACAGGGAGTCTCCTACAATGAGCAGTTCTTC.

This rearrangement joins TRBV28 to TRBJ1-3; D is uncertain. V dropped 5 bases and J dropped 3 bases, with 8 bases sitting between them. Germline assignment: CDR1 MDHEN and CDR2 SYDVKM. This CDR3 region has 13 residues. The CDR3 reads CASSTGFGNTIYF. For the CDR3, the DNA is TGTGCCAGCAGTACGGGGTTTGGAAACACCATATATTTT.